Listed below are T cell receptor beta chains from one sample, sequenced in a study of cytomegalovirus exposure and HLA in healthy donors. Profiled with immunoSEQ multiplex PCR; TCRdb holds only in-frame clones, not every one. Of 150,000 to 200,000 clones in the sample, approximately 85% were seen once. The sample was PBMCs. The receptors were gathered from a man in his late teens or twenties in good health and CMV-seropositive. CDR3s include the opening cysteine and the closing phenylalanine or tryptophan. The D gene is left open where the match is weak. Expanded clones are given a class, and other clones once, few, many or no size at all.

v_call,clone_size,d_call,j_call,cdr3_aa,cdr3_nt
TRBV7-3,.,.,TRBJ2-3,CASSLGKQGFYSTDTQYF,TGTGCCAGCAGCTTAGGAAAACAGGGATTTTATAGCACAGATACGCAGTATTTT
TRBV19,.,.,TRBJ1-2,CATGEGLSYGYTF,TGTGCCACCGGGGAGGGGTTATCATATGGCTACACCTTC
TRBV2,.,TRBD1,TRBJ1-5,CASVWTGNQPQHF,TGTGCCAGCGTCTGGACAGGGAATCAGCCCCAGCATTTT
TRBV6-5,.,.,TRBJ1-1,CASSSFAEAFF,TGTGCCAGCAGTTCCTTTGCTGAAGCTTTCTTT
TRBV6-1,.,.,TRBJ2-3,CASSEIASTDTQYF,TGTGCCAGCAGTGAAATAGCCAGCACAGATACGCAGTATTTT
TRBV7-8,few,TRBD1,TRBJ1-6,CASSLGTGWNSPLHF,TGTGCCAGCAGCTTAGGGACAGGGTGGAATTCACCCCTCCACTTT
TRBV6-1,.,.,TRBJ2-1,CASTLDSYNEQFF,TGTGCCAGCACCTTGGACAGTTACAATGAGCAGTTCTTC
TRBV18,.,.,TRBJ2-7,CASSPPQTGFGQYF,TGTGCCAGCTCACCACCTCAGACAGGATTCGGACAGTACTTC
TRBV19,.,.,TRBJ2-5,CASSTLTRTQETQYF,TGTGCCAGTAGTACGCTCACAAGGACTCAAGAGACCCAGTACTTC
TRBV5-4,once,TRBD1,TRBJ1-5,CASSLGGTGDQPQHF,TGTGCCAGCAGCTTGGGTGGGACAGGGGATCAGCCCCAGCATTTT
TRBV9,.,.,TRBJ1-1,CASSVGPGTEAFF,TGTGCCAGCAGCGTAGGGCCGGGCACTGAAGCTTTCTTT
TRBV11-2,.,.,TRBJ1-1,CASSLGGGAYTEAFF,TGTGCCAGCAGCTTAGGGGGGGGCGCATACACTGAAGCTTTCTTT
TRBV6-6,.,.,TRBJ1-3,CASSSQTTNSGNTIYF,TGTGCCAGCAGTTCACAGACTACCAACTCTGGAAACACCATATATTTT
TRBV18,.,TRBD1,TRBJ2-5,CASSPRTGGEETQYF,TGTGCCAGCTCACCCCGGACAGGGGGCGAAGAGACCCAGTACTTC
TRBV16,.,.,TRBJ1-5,CASSQSTAGDQHF,TGTGCCAGCAGCCAATCGACGGCAGGGGATCAGCATTTT
TRBV5-1,.,.,TRBJ1-3,CASSLDPQVGGNTIYF,TGCGCCAGCAGCTTGGACCCCCAGGTGGGCGGAAACACCATATATTTT
TRBV2,.,TRBD2,TRBJ2-3,CASSDGELAGGVDTQYF,TGTGCCAGCAGTGATGGGGAACTAGCGGGGGGTGTAGATACGCAGTATTTT
TRBV7-2,.,TRBD2,TRBJ2-2,CASSYTGTNPGELFF,TGTGCCAGCAGCTACACGGGGACTAACCCCGGGGAGCTGTTTTTT
TRBV7-9,.,.,TRBJ1-2,CASSPREGSVANYGYTF,TGTGCCAGCAGCCCAAGAGAGGGATCGGTAGCTAACTATGGCTACACCTTC
TRBV11-2,.,TRBD1,TRBJ2-7,CASSITGTGSYEQYF,TGTGCCAGCAGCATTACCGGGACAGGGTCTTACGAGCAGTACTTC
TRBV18,.,TRBD1,TRBJ2-7,CASSPFRDRANEQYF,TGTGCCAGCTCCCCCTTCCGGGACAGGGCGAACGAGCAGTACTTC
TRBV5-8,.,.,TRBJ1-4,CASSWRPDREYEKLFF,TGTGCCAGCAGCTGGAGGCCGGACAGAGAATATGAAAAACTGTTTTTT
TRBV6-1,few,.,TRBJ1-5,CASSEYGNQPQHF,TGTGCCAGCAGTGAATATGGCAATCAGCCCCAGCATTTT
TRBV4-3,.,TRBD1,TRBJ2-1,CASSQAGTGISSYNEQFF,TGCGCCAGCAGCCAAGCCGGGACAGGGATCAGCTCCTACAATGAGCAGTTCTTC
TRBV5-6,.,.,TRBJ1-2,CASSRQEYGYTF,TGTGCCAGCAGCCGACAGGAGTATGGCTACACCTTC
TRBV11-3,few,.,TRBJ2-4,CASSLDSGEISQYF,TGTGCCAGCAGCTTAGATAGTGGGGAGATCAGTCAGTACTTC